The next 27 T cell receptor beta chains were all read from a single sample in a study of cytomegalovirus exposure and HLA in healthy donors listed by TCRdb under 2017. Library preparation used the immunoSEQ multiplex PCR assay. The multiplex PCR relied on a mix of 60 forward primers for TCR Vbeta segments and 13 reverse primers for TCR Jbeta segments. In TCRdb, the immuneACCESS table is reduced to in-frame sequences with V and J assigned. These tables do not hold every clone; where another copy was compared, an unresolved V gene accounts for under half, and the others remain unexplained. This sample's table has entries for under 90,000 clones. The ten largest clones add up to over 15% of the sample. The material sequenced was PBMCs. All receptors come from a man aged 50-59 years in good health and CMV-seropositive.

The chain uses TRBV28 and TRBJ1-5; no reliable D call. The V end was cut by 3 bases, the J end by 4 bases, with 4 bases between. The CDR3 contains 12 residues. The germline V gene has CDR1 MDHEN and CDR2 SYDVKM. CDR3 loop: CASSFTNQPQHF. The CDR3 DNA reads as TGTGCCAGCAGTTTTACAAATCAGCCCCAGCATTTT. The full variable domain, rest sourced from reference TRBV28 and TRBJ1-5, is DVKVTQSSRYLVKRTGEKVFLECVQDMDHENMFWYRQDPGLGLRLIYFSYDVKMKEKGDIPEGYSVSREKKERFSLILESASTNQTSMYLCASSFTNQPQHFGDGTRLSIL.

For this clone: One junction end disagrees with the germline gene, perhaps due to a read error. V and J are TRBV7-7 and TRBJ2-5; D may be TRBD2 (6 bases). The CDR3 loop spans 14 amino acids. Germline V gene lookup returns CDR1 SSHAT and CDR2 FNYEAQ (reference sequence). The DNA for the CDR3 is TGTGCTAGCAGCGGAGGGGCCAGGGCGGAGACCCAGTACTTC. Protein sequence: CASSGGARAETQYF.

The CDR3 here is CASSLTSGYDTQYF. DNA for the CDR3: TGCGCCAGCAGCCTGACTAGCGGGTACGATACGCAGTATTTT. J is TRBJ2-3 and V is TRBV10-2; 10 bases are a match to TRBD2. The germline CDR1 and CDR2 sequences are WSHSY and SAAADI. After removal of 6 bases from V and 6 bases from J, the junction contained 6 bases not matched to a gene. The CDR3 totals 14 residues.

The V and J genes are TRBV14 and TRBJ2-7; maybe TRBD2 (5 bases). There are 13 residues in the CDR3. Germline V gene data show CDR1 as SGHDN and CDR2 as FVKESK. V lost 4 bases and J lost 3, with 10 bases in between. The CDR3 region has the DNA TGTGCCAGCAGCCCGGACTGGCACTACGAGCAGTACTTC. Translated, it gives CASSPDWHYEQYF.

The CDR3, as DNA: TGTGCCAGCAGCTTACCGGGGGGGACTAGCGTAAACCAAGAGACCCAGTACTTC. Translation: CASSLPGGTSVNQETQYF. The V and J genes are TRBV7-8 and TRBJ2-5; 10 nucleotides line up with TRBD2. With V trimmed by 2 bases and J by 0 bases, 9 bases remained unmatched. Germline CDR1 and CDR2: SGHVS and FQNEAQ. The CDR3 length is 18 residues.

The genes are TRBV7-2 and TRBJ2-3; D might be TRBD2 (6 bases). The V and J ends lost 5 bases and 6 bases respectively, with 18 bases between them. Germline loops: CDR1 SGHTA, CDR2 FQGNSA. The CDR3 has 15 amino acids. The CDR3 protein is CASSPWDLQRDTQYF. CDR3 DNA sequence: TGTGCCAGCAGCCCTTGGGACTTACAAAGGGATACGCAGTATTTT.

The CDR3 DNA sequence: TGTGCCAGCAGTGACTACCAAGAGACCCAGTACTTC. Translating gives CASSDYQETQYF. The chain uses TRBV25-1 and TRBJ2-5; D unclear. The CDR3 runs 12 residues. V lost 3 bases and J lost 0, with 2 bases in between. Per the germline V gene, CDR1 is MGHDK and CDR2 is SYGVNS. The whole variable domain, remainder taken from reference TRBV25-1 and TRBJ2-5, is EADIYQTPRYLVIGTGKKITLECSQTMGHDKMYWYQQDPGMELHLIHYSYGVNSTEKGDLSSESTVSRIRTEHFPLTLESARPSHTSQYLCASSDYQETQYFGPGTRLLVL.

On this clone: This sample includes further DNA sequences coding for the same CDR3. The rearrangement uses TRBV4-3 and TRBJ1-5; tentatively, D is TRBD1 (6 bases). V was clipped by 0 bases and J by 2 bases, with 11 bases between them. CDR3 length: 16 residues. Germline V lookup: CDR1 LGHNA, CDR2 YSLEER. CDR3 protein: CASSQDGGAGNQPQHF. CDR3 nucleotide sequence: TGCGCCAGCAGCCAAGACGGGGGGGCCGGCAATCAGCCCCAGCATTTT.

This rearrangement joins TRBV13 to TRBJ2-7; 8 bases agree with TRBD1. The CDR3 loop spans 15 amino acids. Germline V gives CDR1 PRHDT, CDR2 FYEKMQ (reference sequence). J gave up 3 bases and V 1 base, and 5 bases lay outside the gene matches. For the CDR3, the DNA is TGTGCCAGCAGCTTAGCCGGGACAGGTAACTACGAGCAGTACTTC. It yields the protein CASSLAGTGNYEQYF.

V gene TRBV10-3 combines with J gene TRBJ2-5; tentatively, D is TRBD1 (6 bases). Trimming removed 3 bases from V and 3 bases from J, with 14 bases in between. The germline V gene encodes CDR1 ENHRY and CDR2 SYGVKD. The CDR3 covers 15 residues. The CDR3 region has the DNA TGTGCCATCAGTGACCTTGCAGGGGAAGAAGAGACCCAGTACTTC. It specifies CAISDLAGEEETQYF.

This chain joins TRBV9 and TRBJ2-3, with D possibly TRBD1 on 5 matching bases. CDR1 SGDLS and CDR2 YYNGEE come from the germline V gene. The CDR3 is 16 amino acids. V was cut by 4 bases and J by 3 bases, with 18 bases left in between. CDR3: CASSPVRGRVTDTQYF. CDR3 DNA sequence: TGTGCCAGCAGCCCAGTCAGAGGCAGGGTAACAGATACGCAGTATTTT.

The CDR3 region is CASSLGQRTDTQYF. Here the CDR3 DNA reads TGCGCCAGCAGCTTAGGACAGCGCACAGATACGCAGTATTTT. V is TRBV5-1 and J is TRBJ2-3; D may be TRBD1 (6 bases). Germline V lookup: CDR1 SGHRS, CDR2 YFSETQ. CDR3 length: 14 amino acids. Between the trimmed V and J ends, which lost 2 bases and 1 base, there was a span of 8 bases.

CDR3 protein: CASSLETRQFF. For the CDR3, the DNA is TGTGCCAGTAGCCTTGAGACTCGGCAGTTCTTC. The rearrangement links TRBV19 to TRBJ2-1; D unclear. V lost 6 bases to trimming and J lost 12 bases, with 12 bases between them. The CDR3 totals 11 residues. The V gene's germline CDR1 is LNHDA and CDR2 SQIVND (reference sequence). Drawing the rest from reference TRBV19 and TRBJ2-1, the complete variable domain is DGGITQSPKYLFRKEGQNVTLSCEQNLNHDAMYWYRQDPGQGLRLIYYSQIVNDFQKGDIAEGYSVSREKKESFPLTVTSAQKNPTAFYLCASSLETRQFFGPGTRLTVL.

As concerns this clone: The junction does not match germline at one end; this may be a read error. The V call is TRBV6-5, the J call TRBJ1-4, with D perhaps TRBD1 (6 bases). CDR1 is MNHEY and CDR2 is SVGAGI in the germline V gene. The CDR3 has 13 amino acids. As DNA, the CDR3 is TGTGCCAGCAGTTACGGACAGAATGAAAGACTGTTTTTT. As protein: CASSYGQNERLFF.

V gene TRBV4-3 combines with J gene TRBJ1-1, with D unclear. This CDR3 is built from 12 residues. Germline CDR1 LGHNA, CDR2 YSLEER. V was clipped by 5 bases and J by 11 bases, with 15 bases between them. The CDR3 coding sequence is TGCGCCAGCAGCTTGGACTCCCGTTTGGCTTTCTTT. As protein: CASSLDSRLAFF.

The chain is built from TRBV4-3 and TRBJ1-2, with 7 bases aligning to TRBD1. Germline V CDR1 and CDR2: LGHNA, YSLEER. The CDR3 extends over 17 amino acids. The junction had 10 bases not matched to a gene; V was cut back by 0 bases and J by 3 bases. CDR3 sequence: CASSQDFVTGADYGYTF. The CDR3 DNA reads TGCGCCAGCAGCCAAGATTTTGTCACAGGGGCGGACTATGGCTACACCTTC.

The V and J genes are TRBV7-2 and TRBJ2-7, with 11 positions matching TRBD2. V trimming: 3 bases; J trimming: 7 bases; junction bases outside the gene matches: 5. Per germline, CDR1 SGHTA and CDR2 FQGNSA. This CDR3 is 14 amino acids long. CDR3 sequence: CASSFRLAGQEQYF. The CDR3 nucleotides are TGTGCCAGCAGCTTCCGACTAGCGGGACAAGAGCAGTACTTC.

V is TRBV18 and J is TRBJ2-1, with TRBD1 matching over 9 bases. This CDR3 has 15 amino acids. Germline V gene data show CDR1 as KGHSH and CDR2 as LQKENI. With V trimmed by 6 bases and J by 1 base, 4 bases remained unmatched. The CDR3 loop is CASSQTGGSYNEQFF. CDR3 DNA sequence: TGTGCCAGCTCGCAGACAGGGGGGTCCTACAATGAGCAGTTCTTC.

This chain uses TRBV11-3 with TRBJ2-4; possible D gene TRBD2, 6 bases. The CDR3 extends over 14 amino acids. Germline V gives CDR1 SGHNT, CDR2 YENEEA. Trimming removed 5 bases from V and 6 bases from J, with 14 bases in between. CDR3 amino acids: CASSASWRGNIQYF. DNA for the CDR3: TGTGCCAGCAGCGCCAGCTGGAGGGGAAACATTCAGTACTTC.

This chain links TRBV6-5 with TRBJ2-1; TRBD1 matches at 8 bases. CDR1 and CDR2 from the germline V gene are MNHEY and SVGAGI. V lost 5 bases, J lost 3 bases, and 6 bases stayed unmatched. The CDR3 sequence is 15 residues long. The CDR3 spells CASSARQGNYNEQFF. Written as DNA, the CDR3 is TGTGCCAGCAGTGCCAGACAGGGGAACTACAATGAGCAGTTCTTC.

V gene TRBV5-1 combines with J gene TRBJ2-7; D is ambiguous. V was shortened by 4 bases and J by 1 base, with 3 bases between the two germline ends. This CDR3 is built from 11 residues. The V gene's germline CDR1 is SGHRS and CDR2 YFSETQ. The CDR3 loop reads CASSTSYEQYF. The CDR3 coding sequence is TGCGCCAGCAGCACTTCCTACGAGCAGTACTTC.

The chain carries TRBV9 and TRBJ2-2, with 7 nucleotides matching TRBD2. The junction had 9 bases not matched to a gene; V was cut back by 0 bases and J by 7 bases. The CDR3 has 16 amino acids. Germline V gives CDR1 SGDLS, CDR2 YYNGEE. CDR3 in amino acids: CASSVDAGDSSGELFF. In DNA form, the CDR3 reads TGTGCCAGCAGCGTAGACGCGGGAGACAGCAGCGGGGAGCTGTTTTTT.

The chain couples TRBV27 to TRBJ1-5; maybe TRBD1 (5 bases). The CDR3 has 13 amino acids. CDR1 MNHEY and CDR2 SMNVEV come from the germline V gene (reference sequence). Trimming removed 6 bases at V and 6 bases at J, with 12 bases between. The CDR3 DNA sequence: TGTGCCAGCAGGCAGGGTCTAGTTCAGCCCCAGCATTTT. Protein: CASRQGLVQPQHF.

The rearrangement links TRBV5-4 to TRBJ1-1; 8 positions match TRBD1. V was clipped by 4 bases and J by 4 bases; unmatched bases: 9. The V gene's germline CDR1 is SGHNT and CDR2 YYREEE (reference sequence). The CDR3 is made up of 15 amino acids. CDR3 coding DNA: TGTGCCAGCAGCGCCCGGACAGGGATCAGCACTGAAGCTTTCTTT. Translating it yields CASSARTGISTEAFF.

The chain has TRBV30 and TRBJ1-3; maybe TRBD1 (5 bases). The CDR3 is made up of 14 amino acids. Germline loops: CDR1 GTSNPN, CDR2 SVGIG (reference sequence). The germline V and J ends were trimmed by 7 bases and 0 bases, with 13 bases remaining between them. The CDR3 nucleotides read TGTGCCTCCTGGGGCAAGGTCTCTGGAAACACCATATATTTT. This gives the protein CASWGKVSGNTIYF.

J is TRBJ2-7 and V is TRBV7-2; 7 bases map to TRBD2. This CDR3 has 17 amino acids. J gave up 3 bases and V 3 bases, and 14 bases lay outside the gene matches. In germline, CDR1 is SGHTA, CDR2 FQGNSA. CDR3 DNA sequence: TGTGCCAGCAGCTTGGCTTCGGCGGGGGAGGGCCTCTACGAGCAGTACTTC. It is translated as CASSLASAGEGLYEQYF.

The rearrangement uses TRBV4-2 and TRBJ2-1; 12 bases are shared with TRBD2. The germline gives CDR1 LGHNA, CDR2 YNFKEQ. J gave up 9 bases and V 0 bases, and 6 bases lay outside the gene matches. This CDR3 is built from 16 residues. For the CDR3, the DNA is TGTGCCAGCAGCCAAGATCTACTAGCGGGAGGATCTGAGCAGTTCTTC. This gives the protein CASSQDLLAGGSEQFF.